This is a list of T cell receptor beta chains from one sample in a study of human T cells and chemical hapten exposure. TCRdb reprocessed the RACE reads with MiXCR, giving one entry per CDR3 protein. The repertoire consists of around 110,000 distinct CDR3 sequences, with about 12% occurring once and the leading ten covering around 1.4%. This specimen consisted of whole blood, obtained in connection with sensitization to the hapten diphenylcyclopropenone (DPC). These receptor sequences come from a woman aged 45 to 65 with alopecia areata. Some clones in this sample may be carry-over from other donors' samples. Each CDR3 is given without its conserved first and last residue. D genes are given only for firm matches.

V: TRBV3-1
J: TRBJ2-2
D: NA
CDR3: ASSQVTLQGYHTGELF

V: TRBV28
J: TRBJ1-1
D: NA
CDR3: ATMWAAGNTEAF

V: TRBV7-9
J: TRBJ2-7
D: NA
CDR3: ASSLERTTYEQY

V: TRBV18
J: TRBJ2-5
D: TRBD1
CDR3: ASSPGTGDQETQY

V: TRBV29-1
J: TRBJ1-1
D: NA
CDR3: SAMLSLNTEAF

V: TRBV7-9
J: TRBJ2-7
D: TRBD1
CDR3: ASSLNIGQGAYEQY

V: TRBV29-1
J: TRBJ1-1
D: NA
CDR3: SVSLDRKEAF

V: TRBV12-3/TRBV12-4
J: TRBJ1-3
D: NA
CDR3: ASSFGQIYSGNTIY

V: TRBV20-1
J: TRBJ2-1
D: NA
CDR3: SARGLSRSYNEQF

V: TRBV5-6
J: TRBJ2-3
D: NA
CDR3: ASSWTEGTDTQY

V: TRBV18
J: TRBJ2-7
D: NA
CDR3: VSSRSSEQY

V: TRBV12-3/TRBV12-4
J: TRBJ1-5
D: TRBD1
CDR3: ASSPGTGYSNQPQH

V: TRBV28
J: TRBJ2-7
D: NA
CDR3: ASSLVGDEQY

V: TRBV4-3
J: TRBJ1-5
D: NA
CDR3: ASSQELGIQPQH

V: TRBV7-2
J: TRBJ1-6
D: NA
CDR3: ASRPDESRNSPLH

V: TRBV18
J: TRBJ2-7
D: TRBD2
CDR3: ASSLEGGALEYEQY

V: TRBV6-2/TRBV6-3
J: TRBJ1-1
D: NA
CDR3: ASSPRVNTEAF

V: TRBV2
J: TRBJ1-5
D: NA
CDR3: ASSSQENQPQH

V: TRBV7-9
J: TRBJ1-6
D: NA
CDR3: ASSLVGSNSPLH

V: TRBV29-1
J: TRBJ1-4
D: NA
CDR3: SVGGQFYEKLF

V: TRBV2
J: TRBJ2-1
D: TRBD2
CDR3: ASRPLADNEQF

V: TRBV10-2
J: TRBJ2-2
D: NA
CDR3: ATQKGLGTSNTGELF

V: TRBV19
J: TRBJ2-1
D: TRBD2
CDR3: ASQTNSKGLAGYNEQF

V: TRBV28
J: TRBJ2-1
D: NA
CDR3: ASSSLVYEQF

V: TRBV20-1
J: TRBJ1-1
D: NA
CDR3: SASVDPEAF

V: TRBV20-1
J: TRBJ2-3
D: TRBD2
CDR3: SARAGGSRDTQY

V: TRBV5-1
J: TRBJ1-1
D: NA
CDR3: ASSSRPPGETEAF

V: TRBV5-6
J: TRBJ1-3
D: NA
CDR3: ASSNSKSGNTIY

V: TRBV10-3
J: TRBJ1-1
D: TRBD1
CDR3: AISASTGTEVLGAF

V: TRBV4-2
J: TRBJ2-1
D: NA
CDR3: ASSQRTTTNEQF

V: TRBV28
J: TRBJ2-5
D: NA
CDR3: ASSLLGAAQETQY

V: TRBV6-1
J: TRBJ1-5
D: NA
CDR3: PSTSGGYTNQPQH

V: TRBV2
J: TRBJ2-7
D: NA
CDR3: ASRGQPPVYEQY

V: TRBV3-1
J: TRBJ1-4
D: NA
CDR3: ASSQGRRKLF

V: TRBV30
J: TRBJ2-2
D: NA
CDR3: AWSAKGDTGELF

V: TRBV20-1
J: TRBJ2-2
D: NA
CDR3: SAGLAENTGELF

V: TRBV3-1
J: TRBJ2-7
D: NA
CDR3: ASSQDMTGYSYEQY

V: TRBV9
J: TRBJ1-6
D: TRBD1
CDR3: ASSAHPGTASPLH

V: TRBV5-4
J: TRBJ2-7
D: TRBD1
CDR3: ASSFRQGGYEQY

V: TRBV4-2
J: TRBJ1-1
D: NA
CDR3: ASSQEKGHAEAF

V: TRBV3-1
J: TRBJ1-1
D: NA
CDR3: ASSQHSLNTEAF

V: TRBV7-9
J: TRBJ1-6
D: TRBD1
CDR3: ASSVRTGESPLH

V: TRBV28
J: TRBJ2-7
D: NA
CDR3: ASRGSVSVAHEQY

V: TRBV6-2/TRBV6-3
J: TRBJ2-7
D: NA
CDR3: ASRVGSIYEQY

V: TRBV7-2
J: TRBJ2-3
D: NA
CDR3: ASSSWTFDVVY

V: TRBV3-1
J: TRBJ2-5
D: TRBD1
CDR3: ASSPRRGETQY

V: TRBV23-1
J: TRBJ1-2
D: NA
CDR3: ASSQSIAENAYGYT

V: TRBV12-3/TRBV12-4
J: TRBJ2-3
D: TRBD2
CDR3: ASSPLAGGSTQY

V: TRBV29-1
J: TRBJ2-5
D: NA
CDR3: SVAYQETQY

V: TRBV5-5
J: TRBJ1-1
D: TRBD1
CDR3: ASRRSGTGGEGTEAF

V: TRBV5-1
J: TRBJ2-5
D: TRBD1
CDR3: ASGTGEETQY

V: TRBV20-1
J: TRBJ1-1
D: NA
CDR3: SARVGGGGTEAF

V: TRBV4-1
J: TRBJ2-3
D: TRBD2
CDR3: ASSQVGLAGGDTQY

V: TRBV28
J: TRBJ1-1
D: NA
CDR3: ASTDQIEAF

V: TRBV11-1
J: TRBJ1-1
D: TRBD1
CDR3: ASSSPTGKATEAF